Listed below are T cell receptor beta chains from one sample, sequenced in a study of blood T cell repertoires in COVID-19. The repertoire was sequenced with immunoSEQ multiplex PCR; TCRdb's copy has only in-frame clones and lacks some. The data contain hundreds of thousands of clones, around four fifths of them seen just once; the ten biggest clones take up around 20%. The sequenced sample consisted of peripheral blood. These receptors were taken from a man aged 25 to 45 with active or convalescent COVID-19. Each CDR3 is given with its conserved first and last residue. A D gene is named only where the DNA matches it firmly. Only part of the rows carry a size: once, few, many, or a class if the clone is expanded.

D	J	V	size	DNA	CDR3
TRBD1	TRBJ1-2	TRBV7-9	few	TGTGCCAGCAGCCCAACAGGGGTTGGCTACACCTTC	CASSPTGVGYTF
NA	TRBJ1-2	TRBV21-1	NA	TGTGCCAGCAGCGCCAGCCTGGACAGGGGTGGGGCTGGCTATGGCTACACCTTC	CASSASLDRGGAGYGYTF
NA	TRBJ2-1	TRBV5-4	once	TGTGCCAGCAGCTTGCGCCTGAGCTCCTACAATGAGCAGTTCTTC	CASSLRLSSYNEQFF
TRBD2	TRBJ2-3	TRBV19	NA	TGTGCCAGTACCGCACTAGCGGGGACCGCCGTGGATACGCAGTATTTT	CASTALAGTAVDTQYF
NA	TRBJ2-7	TRBV18	NA	TGTGCCAGCTCACCACCGAGAGCCCTTCGGGACGAGCAGTACTTC	CASSPPRALRDEQYF
TRBD1	TRBJ2-6	TRBV5-6	NA	TGTGCCAGCATCCGGACAGGGGGCGCCGCCGGGTCTGGGGCCAACGTCCTGACTTTC	CASIRTGGAAGSGANVLTF
NA	TRBJ2-3	TRBV2	NA	TGTGCCAGCAGAGAAACAGGGCTCTCCACAGATACGCAGTATTTT	CASRETGLSTDTQYF
NA	TRBJ2-7	TRBV19	NA	TGTGCCAGTAGTATTGTACCTTCGGAGAGAGAGCAGTACTTC	CASSIVPSEREQYF
NA	TRBJ2-3	TRBV3-1/TRBV3-2	NA	TGTGCCAGCAGCCACTCCTCAGGGGCAGATACGCAGTATTTT	CASSHSSGADTQYF
NA	TRBJ2-3	TRBV6-5	once	TGTGCGGCGACGTCAGGGTCCACTGGGGATACGCAGTATTTT	CAATSGSTGDTQYF
TRBD1	TRBJ1-1	TRBV5-4	NA	TGTGCCAGCAGAAGGGGGCGCTTAACTGAAGCTTTCTTT	CASRRGRLTEAFF
TRBD1	TRBJ1-6	TRBV5-5	once	TGTGCCAGCAGCTTGTCCCGACAGGGGAACGTTTCACCCCTCCACTTT	CASSLSRQGNVSPLHF
NA	TRBJ1-1	TRBV20-1	NA	TGCAGTGCTAGTGCCCGCGTTGGAGGGCTCACTGAAGCTTTCTTT	CSASARVGGLTEAFF
NA	TRBJ2-7	TRBV27	NA	TGTGCCAGCAGCTTACGGCCCCGCGGCGGCGAGCAGTACTTC	CASSLRPRGGEQYF
NA	TRBJ2-5	TRBV5-1	NA	TGCGCCAGCAGCTTGGGGGACTCGCAGGAGACCCAGTACTTC	CASSLGDSQETQYF
NA	TRBJ2-7	TRBV28	NA	TGTGCCAGCAGACCAGGAGGGGTTCCTAGCTCCTACGAGCAGTACTTC	CASRPGGVPSSYEQYF
NA	TRBJ1-2	TRBV30	NA	TGTGCCTGGAGTGCCCGCACACATATCTCAAACTATGGCTACACCTTC	CAWSARTHISNYGYTF
NA	TRBJ1-3	TRBV5-5	NA	TGTGCCAGCAGCTCATCCCCGGGGGAGCGAAACACCATATATTTT	CASSSSPGERNTIYF
NA	TRBJ2-3	TRBV6-5	NA	TGTGCCAGCAGCTATACAGGGTGGGGAGATACGCAGTATTTT	CASSYTGWGDTQYF
TRBD2	TRBJ2-1	TRBV4-3	NA	TGCGCCAGCAGTCGGGACCTAGCGGGGGGCTTGATCTTC	CASSRDLAGGLIF
NA	TRBJ1-5	TRBV9	NA	TGTGCCAGCAGCGTAGCTGGAGGTGACTATAGCAATCAGCCCCAGCATTTT	CASSVAGGDYSNQPQHF
TRBD2	TRBJ2-2	TRBV7-2	NA	TGTGCCAGCAACACTAGCGGGGGGTGTTACACCGGGGAGCTGTTTTTT	CASNTSGGCYTGELFF
NA	TRBJ1-2	TRBV29-1	few	TGCAGCGTTGCACCGGGACAATCCTATGGCTACACCTTC	CSVAPGQSYGYTF
NA	TRBJ1-1	TRBV5-1	NA	TGCGCCAGCAGCTTGGATGGGGCAGGGATGGCTTTCTTT	CASSLDGAGMAFF
NA	TRBJ1-5	TRBV7-2	NA	TGTGCCAGCAGCTTAGCGGGGGGAACCAATCAGCCCCAGCATTTT	CASSLAGGTNQPQHF
TRBD1	TRBJ1-1	TRBV4-2	NA	TGTGCCAGCAGCCAGGGGGACAGGGGTTTAGGGACTGAAGCTTTCTTT	CASSQGDRGLGTEAFF
NA	TRBJ2-7	TRBV7-8	NA	TGTGCCAGCAGCTCCCGGGGGATTACCTACGAGCAGTACTTC	CASSSRGITYEQYF
NA	TRBJ1-1	TRBV19	NA	TGTGCCAGTAGTATAGTTTCGGGAACGGGATTCGGGACTGAAGCTTTCTTT	CASSIVSGTGFGTEAFF
NA	TRBJ2-3	TRBV9	once	TGTGCCAGCAGCACGGACTTTACAGATACGCAGTATTTT	CASSTDFTDTQYF
NA	TRBJ2-2	TRBV19	NA	TGTGCCAGTAGTGGGGGACATTTAGCCGGGGAGCTGTTTTTT	CASSGGHLAGELFF
NA	TRBJ2-7	TRBV20-1	NA	TGCAGTGCTAGTCTACAGAAAGATTCAGCCTACGAGCAGTACTTC	CSASLQKDSAYEQYF
NA	TRBJ2-1	TRBV4-1	NA	TGCGCCAGCAGCCAAGTTCAGAGGGATGAGCAGTTCTTC	CASSQVQRDEQFF
NA	TRBJ1-6	TRBV5-1	NA	TGCGCCAGCAGCTTCGGACAGTCAAATTCACCCCTCCACTTT	CASSFGQSNSPLHF
TRBD1	TRBJ1-1	TRBV20-1	NA	TGCAGTGCTTTTCAGGGGGAGCGTGCTTTCTTT	CSAFQGERAFF
NA	TRBJ2-2	TRBV30	NA	TGTGCCTGGAGTGTACGTCGGGGAACCGGGGAGCTGTTTTTT	CAWSVRRGTGELFF
NA	TRBJ2-3	TRBV4-3	once	TGCGCCAGCAGCCAAGATTTGCGGGGCGGGTTCACAGATACGCAGTATTTT	CASSQDLRGGFTDTQYF
TRBD1	TRBJ2-3	TRBV6-5	NA	TGTGCCAGCAGTTCGGACAGGGGGACAGATACGCAGTATTTT	CASSSDRGTDTQYF
NA	TRBJ2-1	TRBV5-1	once	TGCGCCAGCAGTTTCCGCGAAAACAATGAGCAGTTCTTC	CASSFRENNEQFF
TRBD1	TRBJ2-3	TRBV7-3	NA	TGTGCCAGCAGCCATTCGGGACAGATATGGGATACGCAGTATTTT	CASSHSGQIWDTQYF
NA	TRBJ1-4	TRBV15	NA	TGTGCCACCAGCAGAGGGGGAGGAGGGGCAACTAATGAAAAACTGTTTTTT	CATSRGGGGATNEKLFF
NA	TRBJ1-2	TRBV5-6	NA	TGTGCCAGCAGCTTGTACAGGGTAGCAAGCTATGGCTACACCTTC	CASSLYRVASYGYTF
NA	TRBJ2-7	TRBV5-1	NA	TGCGCCAGCAGCTTACAGGAGCCCTTATCCTACGAGCAGTACTTC	CASSLQEPLSYEQYF
TRBD1	TRBJ1-5	TRBV10-3	NA	TGTGCCATCAGCGAGGGACAGGCCACCAATCAGCCCCAGCATTTT	CAISEGQATNQPQHF
NA	TRBJ2-2	TRBV6-5	few	TGTGCCAGCAGTTATTTTCTGTCCGGGGAGCTGTTTTTT	CASSYFLSGELFF
NA	TRBJ2-5	TRBV6-2/TRBV6-3	NA	TGTGCCAGCAGTTACCAGACTAGAAAAGAGACCCAGTACTTC	CASSYQTRKETQYF
TRBD1	TRBJ1-2	TRBV2	NA	TGTGCCAGCAGCCCCCTCGGGACAGGGGTAAGGGGAGGCTACACCTTC	CASSPLGTGVRGGYTF
NA	TRBJ1-6	TRBV5-6	NA	TGTGCCAGCAGCTTGGGTCTCGGGGTTGGTTCACCCCTCCACTTT	CASSLGLGVGSPLHF
TRBD1	TRBJ1-1	TRBV9	NA	TGTGCCAGCAGCGCGCGGCCGACACTACAGGGGACGGCTGAAGCTTTCTTT	CASSARPTLQGTAEAFF
TRBD1	TRBJ1-2	TRBV24-1	NA	TGTGCCACCAGTGATTTTGGGACAGGGGCGAACTGGGGCGGCTACACCTTC	CATSDFGTGANWGGYTF
NA	TRBJ1-2	TRBV7-8	NA	TGTGCCAGCAGCTTGGGCAGATCAACCGATGGCTACACCTTC	CASSLGRSTDGYTF
NA	TRBJ1-6	TRBV30	NA	TGTGCCTGGATGAGTTTCGGGTTTGATTCACCCCTCCACTTT	CAWMSFGFDSPLHF
TRBD2	TRBJ2-3	TRBV3-1/TRBV3-2	NA	TGTGCCAGCAGCCAAGCCCTGACTAGCGGGGGGGCAGATACGCAGTATTTT	CASSQALTSGGADTQYF